These T cell receptor beta chains were read from a single sample in a study of molecular identifiers for immune sequencing clone quantification. A single record per CDR3 protein comes from TCRdb applying MiXCR to the PCR reads. The table lists approximately 500,000 distinct CDR3 sequences, 20% to 25% of them singletons. The sequenced material came from naive CD8+ T cells from blood, with Jurkat cell RNA spiked in. All receptors come from a human donor in good health. Some libraries in this study had Jurkat cell RNA spiked in. The CDR3 runs from the conserved cysteine through the conserved F or W. D genes are given only for firm matches. For some rows the clone size is stated as once, few or many, or as a class when expanded; others skip it.

d_call	v_call	j_call	clone_size	cdr3_nt	cdr3_aa
-	TRBV5-4	TRBJ2-7	many	TGTGCCAGCAGCTTGGTTCGGTGGGAGGCTCCCTACGAGCAGTACTTC	CASSLVRWEAPYEQYF
-	TRBV2	TRBJ1-5	-	TGTGCCAGCAGTAGGGCAGTGAACAATCAGCCCCAGCATTTT	CASSRAVNNQPQHF
TRBD1	TRBV9	TRBJ2-3	few	TGTGCCAGCAGCCCAGGGACAGCGGGCACAGATACGCAGTATTTT	CASSPGTAGTDTQYF
-	TRBV7-9	TRBJ2-3	few	TGTGCCAGCCTTATGTTATATACGCAGTATTTT	CASLMLYTQYF
TRBD2	TRBV7-9	TRBJ2-7	few	TGTGCCAGCAGCTTAGTTGGACTAGCGGGGCCGTACGAGCAGTACTTC	CASSLVGLAGPYEQYF
TRBD2	TRBV5-6	TRBJ2-7	few	TGTGCCAGCAGCCCTTTGCGGGAGGGAAACGAGCAGTACTTC	CASSPLREGNEQYF
TRBD1	TRBV19	TRBJ2-5	few	TGTGCCAGTAGTACCGCCGGGACAGGGTTCGAGACCCAGTACTTC	CASSTAGTGFETQYF
TRBD2	TRBV4-1	TRBJ2-3	many	TGCGCCAGCAGCCGACTAGCGGGAGATCGGGTAGATACGCAGTATTTT	CASSRLAGDRVDTQYF
-	TRBV7-9	TRBJ2-1	-	TGTGCCAGCAGCTTAAGGGCGAGCGCGGACGAGCAGTTCTTC	CASSLRASADEQFF
-	TRBV20-1	TRBJ1-1	-	TGCAGTGCTAGAGATCAACGGAACACTGAAGCTTTCTTT	CSARDQRNTEAFF
TRBD1	TRBV5-1	TRBJ2-2	-	TGCGCCTGCAGCTTGGGGACAGAAAGAGCCGGGGAGCTGTTTTTT	CACSLGTERAGELFF
-	TRBV3-1	TRBJ2-2	few	TGTGCCAGCAGCCAAGGGCTCGCCCTTCTCTCCGGGGAGCTGTTTTTT	CASSQGLALLSGELFF
TRBD2	TRBV27	TRBJ2-7	few	TGTGCCAGCAGCTTAAGCGGGGGACTCGCCTACGAGCAGTACTTC	CASSLSGGLAYEQYF
-	TRBV28	TRBJ1-5	few	TGTGCCAGCAGTTTACCCCTGGGACGGGTAGGGGTCGATCAGCCCCAGCATTTT	CASSLPLGRVGVDQPQHF
-	TRBV4-3	TRBJ1-4	-	TGCGCCAGCAGCGATGTGGCACCAGAGACAACTAATGAAAAACTGTTTTTT	CASSDVAPETTNEKLFF
-	TRBV20-1	TRBJ2-7	few	TGCAGTGCTAGAGATCTTGGTGGGCTCTCCTACGAGCAGTACTTC	CSARDLGGLSYEQYF
-	TRBV4-3	TRBJ1-1	few	TGCGCCAGCAGCCAAGAGGGCCGACAAGACACTGAAGCTTTCTTT	CASSQEGRQDTEAFF
-	TRBV24-1	TRBJ1-5	few	TGTGCCACCAGTGGGGGTAGCAATCAGCCCCAGCATTTT	CATSGGSNQPQHF
-	TRBV4-3	TRBJ2-7	-	TGCGCCAGCAGCCACTTAGTCCTAACTGGGAACCACGAGCAGTACTTC	CASSHLVLTGNHEQYF
-	TRBV19	TRBJ2-3	-	TGTGCCTCGGCTGATAACACAGATACGCAGTATTTT	CASADNTDTQYF
-	TRBV7-8	TRBJ2-1	many	TGTGCCAGCAGCTATTCTTCCGGGCTGGGCGCCTACAATGAGCAGTTCTTC	CASSYSSGLGAYNEQFF
-	TRBV29-1	TRBJ2-1	-	TGCAGCGTTGAAGGGGACCTCGTTAAGGGGGGCTCCTACAATGAGCAGTTCTTC	CSVEGDLVKGGSYNEQFF
-	TRBV2	TRBJ2-5	few	TGTGCCAGCAGTGAAGGGTCGAAGTCTACCAAAGAGACCCAGTACTTC	CASSEGSKSTKETQYF
TRBD1	TRBV20-1	TRBJ1-1	many	TGCAGTGCTTACCCCGGAGGGGGCGATACTGAAGCTTTCTTT	CSAYPGGGDTEAFF
-	TRBV4-1	TRBJ1-5	many	TGCGCCAGCAGCCAAGCAGAACAACTGGGCAATCAGCCCCAGCATTTT	CASSQAEQLGNQPQHF
-	TRBV19	TRBJ2-3	once	TGTGCCAGTAGTATTCGAGGGGACATGGTTTATACGCAGTATTTT	CASSIRGDMVYTQYF
-	TRBV7-6	TRBJ2-7	many	TGTGCCAGCAGTTTGGAGGGGAACTACGAGCAGTACTTC	CASSLEGNYEQYF
-	TRBV6-5	TRBJ2-7	many	TGTGCCAGCAGTTACTCCCGAGGGACCGATTACGAGCAGTACTTC	CASSYSRGTDYEQYF
TRBD2	TRBV11-1	TRBJ2-1	once	TGTGCCAGCAGCGGGACTACTTACAATGAGCAGTTCTTC	CASSGTTYNEQFF
TRBD1	TRBV7-9	TRBJ2-2	-	TGTGCCAGCAGCTCCGAGGGGACAGGGGACACCGGGGAGCTGTTTTTT	CASSSEGTGDTGELFF
TRBD1	TRBV4-1	TRBJ2-5	many	TGCGCCAGCAGCCAATGGGACAGGGCTACCGAGACCCAGTACTTC	CASSQWDRATETQYF
-	TRBV30	TRBJ1-6	many	TGTGCCTGGAGGGAGGGGCCGACGGGCTCACCCCTCCACTTT	CAWREGPTGSPLHF
TRBD2	TRBV29-1	TRBJ2-7	many	TGCAGCGTAGTACCGGCTAGCGGGAGTTACGAGCAGTACTTC	CSVVPASGSYEQYF
-	TRBV7-9	TRBJ2-7	many	TGTGCCAGCAGCATCAGCGACCCCATCCCGTACTTC	CASSISDPIPYF
-	TRBV18	TRBJ2-3	few	TGTGCCAGCTCAGCCACGTCTAGTTTCACAGATACGCAGTATTTT	CASSATSSFTDTQYF
TRBD1	TRBV19	TRBJ2-5	-	TGTGCCAGTAGCCAACCAGACAGGGGCCTATCTAAAGAGACCCAGTACTTC	CASSQPDRGLSKETQYF
-	TRBV5-6	TRBJ2-7	many	TGTGCCAGCAGCTTGGAAGGAGGAACTTACGAGCAGTACTTC	CASSLEGGTYEQYF
TRBD2	TRBV20-1	TRBJ2-5	-	TGCAGTGCTAGAATGTGGGAGGGGGAGACCCAGTACTTC	CSARMWEGETQYF
TRBD2	TRBV6-2/TRBV6-3	TRBJ2-3	many	TGTGCCAGCAGTTACGAACTAGCGGGGGACGCGGATACGCAGTATTTT	CASSYELAGDADTQYF
-	TRBV9	TRBJ2-3	many	TGTGCCAGCAGCGTTGCGGGGACTAGCACAGATACGCAGTATTTT	CASSVAGTSTDTQYF
TRBD2	TRBV12-3/TRBV12-4	TRBJ2-1	-	TGTGCCAGCAGTTTAGCCCGGACTAGCGGGAGGGACAACAATGAGCAGTTCTTC	CASSLARTSGRDNNEQFF
TRBD2	TRBV20-1	TRBJ2-3	many	TGCAGTGCTAGACCCCGACTAGCGGCCACAGATACGCAGTATTTT	CSARPRLAATDTQYF
TRBD2	TRBV13	TRBJ2-5	-	TGTGCCAGCAGCTTACGGGGGGGCCGTGGAGAGACCCAGTACTTC	CASSLRGGRGETQYF
TRBD2	TRBV27	TRBJ2-1	-	TGTGCCAGCAGTTCGGAGGGACTAGAGAACAATGAGCAGTTCTTC	CASSSEGLENNEQFF
TRBD2	TRBV9	TRBJ2-7	many	TGTGCCAGCAGCGAGGGACTAGGACGCGACGAGCAGTACTTC	CASSEGLGRDEQYF
-	TRBV4-1	TRBJ2-7	-	TGCGCCAGCAGCCGGGGACTTGGCTACGAGCAGTACTTC	CASSRGLGYEQYF
-	TRBV30	TRBJ1-1	-	TGTGCCTGGAGTGCCGACTTCAGCACTGAAACTTTCTTT	CAWSADFSTETFF
TRBD1	TRBV7-9	TRBJ1-1	many	TGTGCCAGCAGCTCATACAGGGGGTTCATGAACACTGAAGCTTTCTTT	CASSSYRGFMNTEAFF
TRBD2	TRBV5-3	TRBJ2-7	-	TGTGCCAGCAGCTCGGGGGGCGGGAGGGCCCCCGAGCAGTACTTC	CASSSGGGRAPEQYF
TRBD2	TRBV6-1	TRBJ2-7	few	TGTGCCAGCAGTGAACAGGGGGTCGGACTAGCGGCCTCCTACGAGCAGTACTTC	CASSEQGVGLAASYEQYF
-	TRBV6-5	TRBJ2-3	many	TGTGCCAGCAGTGCCCAGGGCTTCGGTGATACGCAGTATTTT	CASSAQGFGDTQYF
TRBD2	TRBV12-3/TRBV12-4	TRBJ2-1	few	TGTGCCAGCAGTTCTCCGGGACTAGCGGGAGCGGGTGAGCAGTTCTTC	CASSSPGLAGAGEQFF
-	TRBV9	TRBJ1-2	many	TGTGCCAGCAGTGGACAGAGCGGCTATGGCTACACCTTC	CASSGQSGYGYTF
-	TRBV7-9	TRBJ1-1	many	TGTGCCAGCAGTTTAACAGGGACGAACACTGAAGCTTTCTTT	CASSLTGTNTEAFF
TRBD1	TRBV20-1	TRBJ2-2	-	TGCAGTGCAACAAACAGGGGGCGCTTCACCGGGGAGCTGTTTTTT	CSATNRGRFTGELFF
-	TRBV6-5	TRBJ2-2	-	TGTGCCAGCAGTTACTCTTTGGGACCGTCGAACACCGGGGAGCTGTTTTTT	CASSYSLGPSNTGELFF